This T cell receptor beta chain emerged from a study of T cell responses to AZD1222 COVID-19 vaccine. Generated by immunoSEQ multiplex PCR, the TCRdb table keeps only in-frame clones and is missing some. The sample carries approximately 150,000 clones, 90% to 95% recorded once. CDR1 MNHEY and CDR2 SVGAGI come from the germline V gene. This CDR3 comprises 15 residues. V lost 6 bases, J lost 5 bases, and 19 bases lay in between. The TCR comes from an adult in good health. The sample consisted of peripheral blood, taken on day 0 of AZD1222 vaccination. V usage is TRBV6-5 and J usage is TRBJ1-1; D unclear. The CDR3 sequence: CASRAWGGRFTEAFF. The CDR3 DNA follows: TGTGCCAGCAGGGCCTGGGGAGGAAGGTTTACTGAAGCTTTCTTT.